These T cell receptor beta chains were read from a single sample in a study of shared clonotypes between healthy human individuals. Profiled with immunoSEQ multiplex PCR; TCRdb holds only in-frame clones, not every one. The sample includes more than 2 million clones, around 93% seen only once; the top ten take approximately 1.7%. The sequenced sample consisted of naive CD8+ T cells from PBMCs. Source of these receptors: a man younger than 30 in good health. Some clones in this sample may be carry-over from other donors' samples. CDR3s include the opening cysteine and the closing phenylalanine or tryptophan. The D gene is left open where the match is weak. Part of the rows lack a size; the others show once, few, many or a class for expanded clones.

d_gene: TRBD1; abundance: once; v_gene: TRBV27; j_gene: TRBJ2-5; CDR3nt: TGTGCCAGCAGTCCTCGGACAGGGCGGCGAGAGACCCAGTACTTC; CDR3aa: CASSPRTGRRETQYF
d_gene: .; abundance: .; v_gene: TRBV29-1; j_gene: TRBJ2-7; CDR3nt: TGCAGCGTTCGGGGACCTCTCTCCTACGAGCAGTACTTC; CDR3aa: CSVRGPLSYEQYF
d_gene: .; abundance: .; v_gene: TRBV4-3; j_gene: TRBJ2-7; CDR3nt: TGCGCCAGCAGCCAAGAAGGGGCAGGGGCGTACGAGCAGTACTTC; CDR3aa: CASSQEGAGAYEQYF
d_gene: .; abundance: .; v_gene: TRBV10-3; j_gene: TRBJ2-3; CDR3nt: TGTGCCATCAGTGAGTCGGGCGCCCGTTTCGCCGAGACGCAGTATTTT; CDR3aa: CAISESGARFAETQYF
d_gene: .; abundance: .; v_gene: TRBV20-1; j_gene: TRBJ2-1; CDR3nt: TGCAGTGCCCAGGGGACTGGGGGTGGGTTCTTC; CDR3aa: CSAQGTGGGFF
d_gene: .; abundance: .; v_gene: TRBV5-2; j_gene: TRBJ2-7; CDR3nt: TGTGCCAGCAGCCAACCCGACGACGCCTACGAGCAGTACTTC; CDR3aa: CASSQPDDAYEQYF
d_gene: .; abundance: .; v_gene: TRBV28; j_gene: TRBJ2-7; CDR3nt: TGTGCCAGCAGTTTGGGATGGACGTTCTACGAGCAGTACTTC; CDR3aa: CASSLGWTFYEQYF
d_gene: TRBD1; abundance: .; v_gene: TRBV27; j_gene: TRBJ1-4; CDR3nt: TGTGCCAGCGGACCCCTTTCCGTGACAGGGGTTAATGAAAAACTGTTTTTT; CDR3aa: CASGPLSVTGVNEKLFF
d_gene: TRBD1; abundance: .; v_gene: TRBV10-1; j_gene: TRBJ1-2; CDR3nt: TGCGCCAGCAGTGAGCACAGGGGTGGCTATGGCTACACCTTC; CDR3aa: CASSEHRGGYGYTF
d_gene: .; abundance: .; v_gene: TRBV7-9; j_gene: TRBJ2-7; CDR3nt: TGTGCCAGCAGCCCACGAGACATTTACGAGCAGTACTTC; CDR3aa: CASSPRDIYEQYF
d_gene: TRBD1; abundance: .; v_gene: TRBV28; j_gene: TRBJ1-2; CDR3nt: TGTGCCAGCAGTTTGGGGACAGGGGTTGCCTATGGCTACACCTTC; CDR3aa: CASSLGTGVAYGYTF
d_gene: .; abundance: once; v_gene: TRBV6-1; j_gene: TRBJ2-7; CDR3nt: TGTGCCAGCAGTGATTTCAGGGGTGCCTACGAGCAGTACTTC; CDR3aa: CASSDFRGAYEQYF
d_gene: .; abundance: once; v_gene: TRBV5-1; j_gene: TRBJ2-1; CDR3nt: TGCGCCAGCAGCTTGGGGGTCAGGGTAGGCAGCAATGAGCAGTTCTTC; CDR3aa: CASSLGVRVGSNEQFF
d_gene: .; abundance: .; v_gene: TRBV21-1; j_gene: TRBJ2-7; CDR3nt: TGTGCCAGCAGCAAGGCGCGGGGGGGGCCCTACGAGCAGTACTTC; CDR3aa: CASSKARGGPYEQYF
d_gene: TRBD1; abundance: .; v_gene: TRBV7-9; j_gene: TRBJ2-2; CDR3nt: TGTGCCAGCAGCTTTCCGGGACAGCACACCGGGGAGCTGTTTTTT; CDR3aa: CASSFPGQHTGELFF
d_gene: TRBD2; abundance: .; v_gene: TRBV28; j_gene: TRBJ2-7; CDR3nt: TGTGCCAGCAGTCCGTTTAGCGGGACCTCCTACGAGCAGTACTTC; CDR3aa: CASSPFSGTSYEQYF
d_gene: .; abundance: .; v_gene: TRBV28; j_gene: TRBJ1-2; CDR3nt: TGTGCCAGCAGCCTGACGGGGCTTGATGGCTACACCTTC; CDR3aa: CASSLTGLDGYTF
d_gene: .; abundance: .; v_gene: TRBV27; j_gene: TRBJ2-7; CDR3nt: TGTGCCAGCAGCTACGATCCCCTAGCGTCTTACGAGCAGTACTTC; CDR3aa: CASSYDPLASYEQYF
d_gene: .; abundance: .; v_gene: TRBV6-6; j_gene: TRBJ2-7; CDR3nt: TGTGCCAGCAGTTCCCTCAGGGGCTACGAGCAGTACTTC; CDR3aa: CASSSLRGYEQYF
d_gene: .; abundance: .; v_gene: TRBV29-1; j_gene: TRBJ2-7; CDR3nt: TGCAGCGTTGAAGGCCTCCCCGGAGGGACCTACGAGCAGTACTTC; CDR3aa: CSVEGLPGGTYEQYF